This entry lists 10 T cell receptor beta chains sequenced from one sample in a study of patients and donors after allogeneic stem cell transplantation. TCRdb re-called the RT-PCR reads through MiXCR, storing one row per CDR3 protein. The table lists about 230,000 distinct CDR3 sequences, around 14% of them singletons. The specimen was blood, either unsorted or a sorted T cell fraction (not recorded which). The receptors stem from a human donor who was either an allogeneic HSCT recipient or a stem cell or donor lymphocyte infusion donor (not recorded which). It is not recorded whose cells these are; they may come from a transplant donor.

A single count supports this clonotype. The J gene is TRBJ2-7, the V gene TRBV20-1; 8 bases are a match to TRBD2. Trimming at V came to 0 bases and at J to 6 bases, leaving 10 bases not matched to a gene. The length of the CDR3 is 15 residues. Germline V gives CDR1 DFQATT, CDR2 SNEGSKA (reference sequence). The CDR3 coding sequence is TGCAGTGCTAGAGATCCAACTAGCGGAGTGGGCGAGCAGTACTTC. It codes for CSARDPTSGVGEQYF.

This clonotype has a count of ten or more. The rearrangement links TRBV5-1 to TRBJ2-7; 9 bases line up with TRBD1. V shed 3 bases, J shed 7 bases, and the junction held 8 bases outside the gene matches. Germline loops: CDR1 SGHRS, CDR2 YFSETQ. This CDR3 is 14 amino acids long. The CDR3 DNA follows: TGCGCCAGCAGCTCGGGACAGGGCACACGGGAGCAGTACTTC. Translating it yields CASSSGQGTREQYF. The full variable domain, with the rest looked up from reference TRBV5-1 and TRBJ2-7, is KAGVTQTPRYLIKTRGQQVTLSCSPISGHRSVSWYQQTPGQGLQFLFEYFSETQRNKGNFPGRFSGRQFSNSRSEMNVSTLELGDSALYLCASSSGQGTREQYFGPGTRLTVT.

The rearrangement joins TRBV24-1 to TRBJ2-3; 11 positions match TRBD2. Germline CDR1 is KGHDR and CDR2 is SFDVKD. Trimming removed 4 bases from V and 1 base from J; junction bases left unmatched: 0. The CDR3 spans 15 residues. The CDR3 loop is CATSELAGGTDTQYF. The CDR3 DNA is TGTGCCACCAGTGAACTAGCGGGGGGCACAGATACGCAGTATTTT.

This clonotype came up a few times. The chain employs TRBV9 and TRBJ1-1; 8 bases fit TRBD1. The CDR3 is 15 amino acids. CDR1 is SGDLS and CDR2 is YYNGEE in the germline V gene. J lost 3 bases, V lost 2 bases, and 6 bases had no gene match. CDR3 amino acids: CASSVRTGSDTEAFF. The DNA for the CDR3 is TGTGCCAGCAGCGTTCGGACAGGGAGTGACACTGAAGCTTTCTTT.

On this clonotype: One end of the junction is discordant with germline, which a read error may explain. This chain links TRBV7-2 with TRBJ1-5; TRBD1 is a possible D gene (6 bases). The CDR3 covers 16 residues. CDR1 and CDR2 from the germline V gene are SGHTA and FQGNSA. In DNA form, the CDR3 reads TGTGCCAGCAGCTTAGAGGGGGGATATAGCAATCACCCCCAGCATTTT. Encoded protein: CASSLEGGYSNHPQHF.

In its sample, this clonotype was seen a few times. The chain recombines TRBV3-1 with TRBJ2-3, with 7 bases matching TRBD1. The CDR3 has 15 residues. CDR1 and CDR2 (germline): LGHDT, YNNKEL (reference sequence). V lost 3 bases, J lost 0 bases, and 3 bases stayed unmatched. The CDR3 loop is CASSQTGFSTDTQYF. Written as DNA, the CDR3 is TGTGCCAGCAGCCAGACAGGGTTCAGCACAGATACGCAGTATTTT.

The sample holds many counts of this clonotype. V is TRBV29-1 and J is TRBJ1-5; D uncertain. This CDR3 is built from 14 residues. With 7 bases removed from V and 0 bases from J, the gap between germline ends came to 13 bases. Germline CDR1 is SQVTM and CDR2 is ANQGSEA. The CDR3 loop reads CSATDGISNQPQHF. For the CDR3, the DNA is TGCAGCGCCACGGACGGAATTAGCAATCAGCCCCAGCATTTT.

This clonotype was observed a handful of times. The chain carries TRBV5-1 and TRBJ2-2; D is perhaps TRBD1 or TRBD2 (5 bases each). The CDR3 runs to 16 residues. Germline CDR1 reads SGHRS; CDR2 reads YFSETQ. V lost 4 bases and J 1 base, leaving 14 bases between the germline ends. In DNA form, the CDR3 reads TGCGCCAGCAGCGAAGGGAGCAGGGTGAACACCGGGGAGCTGTTTTTT. Translation gives CASSEGSRVNTGELFF.

The sample holds many counts of this clonotype. The chain combines TRBV12-3 or TRBV12-4 with TRBJ1-6; a possible D gene is TRBD1 (5 bases). The length of the CDR3 is 15 residues. Trimming removed 3 bases at V and 7 bases at J, with 13 bases between. DNA of the CDR3: TGTGCCAGCAGTTTGGGGCAACCCCAAAATTCACCCCTCCACTTT. It yields the protein CASSLGQPQNSPLHF.

This clonotype was picked up a small number of times. The chain recombines TRBV6-6 with TRBJ2-1; 7 bases line up with TRBD2. This CDR3 spans 13 amino acids. CDR1 is MNHNY and CDR2 is SVGAGI in the germline V gene (reference sequence). The trim removed 8 bases at V and 4 bases at J, leaving 5 bases unmatched. CDR3 nucleotides: TGTGCCAGCCGGGGCGGGAGTTACAATGAGCAGTTCTTC. Its translation: CASRGGSYNEQFF.